These T cell receptor beta chains were read from a single sample in a study of vaccination and CD4 T cells after COVID-19. Their cognate antigens are unknown. Using its own MiXCR run on the PCR reads, TCRdb lists one record per CDR3 protein. The sample carries about 18,000 distinct CDR3 sequences, about half recorded once. The sample in question was CD4+ T cells from blood, cultured in vitro, obtained before SARS-CoV-2 vaccination. Receptor source: a human donor who had recovered from COVID-19. Each CDR3 is given with its conserved first and last residue. D genes are given only for firm matches. Rows give clone size only sometimes, using once, few, many, or a class for an expanded clone.

size	D	V	J	DNA	CDR3
.	.	TRBV27	TRBJ1-2	TGTGCCAGCACCACCGGAAGGTCTGGCTACACCTTC	CASTTGRSGYTF
few	.	TRBV7-2	TRBJ1-2	TGTGCCAGCAGCTTACCCGTCGGAGGGACCTATGGCTACACCTTC	CASSLPVGGTYGYTF
.	TRBD2	TRBV2	TRBJ2-7	TGTGCCAGCAGGCTAGCGGGATACTCCTACGAGCAGTACTTC	CASRLAGYSYEQYF
.	TRBD1	TRBV6-1	TRBJ1-2	TGTGCCAGCAGCGCAACCGGGACAGCAGACCCTATGGGCTACACCTTC	CASSATGTADPMGYTF
.	.	TRBV10-3	TRBJ1-3	TGTGCCCTAAAAGGGAGAAACACCATATATTTT	CALKGRNTIYF
.	.	TRBV30	TRBJ1-2	TGTGCCTGGAGTCCCAACTATGGCTACACCTTC	CAWSPNYGYTF
few	TRBD1	TRBV20-1	TRBJ1-2	TGCAGTGCTAGTGTCGGGACAGGGGGCGCTTACCTCCATGGCTACACCTTC	CSASVGTGGAYLHGYTF
.	TRBD2	TRBV20-1	TRBJ2-7	TGCAGTGCTAGAGTACTAGCGGTCGAGCAGTACTTC	CSARVLAVEQYF
few	.	TRBV20-1	TRBJ1-6	TGCAGTGCTAGAAGGTCGGAGTCTTATAATTCACCCCTCCACTTT	CSARRSESYNSPLHF
.	.	TRBV5-1	TRBJ1-5	TGCGCCAGCAGCGACGGCTCGGCCCAGCATTTT	CASSDGSAQHF
.	.	TRBV12-3/TRBV12-4	TRBJ1-6	TGTGCCAGCAGTCCGGGGACCGGCGGTTCACCCCTCCACTTT	CASSPGTGGSPLHF
.	.	TRBV7-2	TRBJ1-6	TGTGCCAGCAGCTTAGTCGTGGATTTGGCACCCCTCCACTTT	CASSLVVDLAPLHF
.	.	TRBV10-3	TRBJ1-2	TGTGCCATCAGTGAGTCGAGCTTCGTTCAGGGAGGGTTGTATGGCTACACCTTC	CAISESSFVQGGLYGYTF
.	.	TRBV19	TRBJ1-5	TGTGCCAGTAGTAACTTTCGACAGCCGGGGGATCAGCCCCAGCATTTT	CASSNFRQPGDQPQHF
.	TRBD1	TRBV6-1	TRBJ2-3	TGTGCCAGCAGTGGCCTAAACGGGACAGGGTGGACAGATACGCAGTATTTT	CASSGLNGTGWTDTQYF
.	.	TRBV24-1	TRBJ1-1	TGTGCCACCAGTGCCGCTTCGGGCACTGAAGCTTTCTTT	CATSAASGTEAFF
.	.	TRBV7-8	TRBJ1-1	TGTGCCAGCAGCCTCCAGGGCGGCACTGAAGCTTTCTTT	CASSLQGGTEAFF
few	.	TRBV20-1	TRBJ1-1	TGCAGTGCTACACGGTCAGGGGTAAACACTGAAGCTTTCTTT	CSATRSGVNTEAFF
.	.	TRBV2	TRBJ1-5	TGTGCCAGCAGTCGCGACTCGATCAATCAGCCCCAGCATTTT	CASSRDSINQPQHF
few	.	TRBV20-1	TRBJ1-1	TGCAGTGCCGTCCAAGCGGGCCTATCATCGGGGAGCACTGAAGCTTTCTTT	CSAVQAGLSSGSTEAFF
few	.	TRBV7-2	TRBJ1-2	TGTGCCAGCAGCTCCCGGACTCACGGGTATGGCTACACCTTC	CASSSRTHGYGYTF
.	TRBD1	TRBV18	TRBJ1-2	TGTGCCAGCTCACCCGGGACAGGGGCTGATGGCTACACCTTC	CASSPGTGADGYTF
.	TRBD1	TRBV2	TRBJ1-1	TGTGCCAGCACGGACAGGGCCGACGTGAACACTGAAGCTTTCTTT	CASTDRADVNTEAFF
.	TRBD1	TRBV11-2	TRBJ1-2	TGTGCCAGCAGCCCATTCACCCGGACAGGGGTTTTAGGTCACTATGGCTACACCTTC	CASSPFTRTGVLGHYGYTF
few	TRBD1	TRBV27	TRBJ1-2	TGTGCCAGCAGTCGATCGACAGGGGGGAGGTACAACTATGGCTACACCTTC	CASSRSTGGRYNYGYTF
.	.	TRBV7-8	TRBJ1-5	TGTGCCAGCAGCTTACTCAGGGCGAACCAGCCCCAGCATTTT	CASSLLRANQPQHF
.	TRBD2	TRBV20-1	TRBJ2-7	TGCAGTGCTAGAGATCAAAGCGGGAGGTCGGAGTACTTC	CSARDQSGRSEYF
.	TRBD1	TRBV11-2	TRBJ1-1	TGTGCCAGCAGCTTATTCCCGACAGGGGCGCTCGGGAAGGACACTGAAGCTTTCTTT	CASSLFPTGALGKDTEAFF
.	.	TRBV20-1	TRBJ1-1	TGCAGTGCTAGCCCAGGGATCGGACTGAACACTGAAGCTTTCTTT	CSASPGIGLNTEAFF
.	.	TRBV24-1	TRBJ2-2	TGTGCCACCAGTGATTTTGGAGCTGCGTCCGGGGAGCTGTTTTTT	CATSDFGAASGELFF
.	TRBD2	TRBV6-1	TRBJ2-5	TGTGCCAGCAGGGGGACTAGCGGGAAGTACCAAGAGACCCAGTACTTC	CASRGTSGKYQETQYF
.	TRBD1	TRBV4-2	TRBJ1-2	TGTGCCAGCAGCGTAAGCGGACAGGGGAGCGAATCGAGGGGGTATGGCTACACCTTC	CASSVSGQGSESRGYGYTF
few	.	TRBV2	TRBJ2-5	TGTGCCAGCAGTGAGTTTGGCTCTGAGACCCAGTACTTC	CASSEFGSETQYF
.	.	TRBV20-1	TRBJ1-1	TGCAGTGCTAGATACCCCTCAACGAGGACTGAAGCTTTCTTT	CSARYPSTRTEAFF
.	.	TRBV5-1	TRBJ1-2	TGCGCCAGCAGCTCAGGGGTCCCTGACTATGGCTACACCTTC	CASSSGVPDYGYTF
few	.	TRBV6-1	TRBJ1-1	TGTGCCAGCACCGAACAGGGCATAGGCACTGAAGCTTTCTTT	CASTEQGIGTEAFF
few	TRBD1	TRBV27	TRBJ2-7	TGTGCCAGCAGCTCCGGGACAGGGGACTATACCTACGAGCAGTACTTC	CASSSGTGDYTYEQYF
.	.	TRBV6-5	TRBJ1-1	TGTGCCAGCAGTTTGGACCGGGCGAAAGCTTTCTTT	CASSLDRAKAFF
.	.	TRBV7-8	TRBJ2-2	TGTGCCAGCAGGGAGGGGGGCACCTCGAACACCGGGGAGCTGTTTTTT	CASREGGTSNTGELFF
.	TRBD1	TRBV27	TRBJ1-1	TGTGCCAGCAGCCGTAGGACAGGGGTGAACACTGAAGCTTTCTTT	CASSRRTGVNTEAFF
.	.	TRBV19	TRBJ2-7	TGTGCCAGTAGCAACAATCGGGGGAGTCACGAGCAGTACTTC	CASSNNRGSHEQYF
.	.	TRBV7-2	TRBJ2-3	TGTGCCAGCAGCTCCGGACTTGGAACAGATACGCAGTATTTT	CASSSGLGTDTQYF
.	TRBD2	TRBV20-1	TRBJ2-1	TGCAGTACTAGAGATATAGCGGGAGGGCCCAATGAGCAGTTCTTC	CSTRDIAGGPNEQFF
.	.	TRBV5-1	TRBJ2-6	TGCGCCAGCAGCGCGCGCGGGACAGCCTCTGGGGCCAACGTCCTGACTTTC	CASSARGTASGANVLTF
few	.	TRBV12-3/TRBV12-4	TRBJ1-1	TGTGCCAGCAGTTTTGGAGCTGACACTGAAGCTTTCTTT	CASSFGADTEAFF
.	.	TRBV6-4	TRBJ1-5	TGTGCCAGCAGTCCCGACAGGAGCGATCAGCCCCAGCATTTT	CASSPDRSDQPQHF
.	TRBD1	TRBV27	TRBJ1-5	TGTGCCAGCAGTTCCCGGGACAGGGTAGGTCAGCCCCAGCATTTT	CASSSRDRVGQPQHF
few	.	TRBV7-8	TRBJ1-1	TGTGCCAGCAGCTTAGTAGGGGGAGTATTTCCCACTGAAGCTTTCTTT	CASSLVGGVFPTEAFF
.	TRBD1	TRBV6-5	TRBJ2-3	TGTGCCAGCAGTTACCGGACAGGGTCAGGCACAGATACGCAGTATTTT	CASSYRTGSGTDTQYF
.	.	TRBV6-5	TRBJ1-6	TGTGCCAGCAGTTACGTATCACAGGGAGGGGGCTCCTATAATTCACCCCTCCACTTT	CASSYVSQGGGSYNSPLHF
.	TRBD2	TRBV20-1	TRBJ2-2	TGCAGTGTCCCGGGACTAACGAACACCGGGGAGCTGTTTTTT	CSVPGLTNTGELFF